The clone carrying this T cell receptor (beta chain) was counted ten times or more. RNA transcripts served as template for amplifying TCR beta CDR3 sequences. HTBI-primed RT-PCR formed the first round, and a multiplex PCR formed the second. TCRdb called the multiplex PCR reads again in MiXCR, with one record for every CDR3 protein. Of about 400,000 distinct CDR3 sequences listed, about 18% are singletons. Other autoimmune diseases, uncontrolled infections, pregnancy or lactation ruled patients out of participation. The authors diagnosed from clinical symptoms, serum thyroxine, TRAb, thyroid ultrasound and orbital computed tomography. The CDR3 totals 15 residues. V shed 5 bases, J shed 2 bases, and the junction held 4 bases outside the gene matches. Germline V gives CDR1 SGHTA, CDR2 FQGNSA. The record originates from a study of Graves' ophthalmopathy and Graves' hyperthyroidism.

The sample taken for sequencing was peripheral blood. This clonotype originated in a woman aged 18-35 years with Graves' ophthalmopathy. The V gene is TRBV7-2, the J gene TRBJ2-7, with 12 bases aligning to TRBD2. CDR3 sequence (DNA): TGTGCCAGCAGCCCTCGACTAGCGGGAGCCTACGAGCAGTACTTC. Translating it yields CASSPRLAGAYEQYF.